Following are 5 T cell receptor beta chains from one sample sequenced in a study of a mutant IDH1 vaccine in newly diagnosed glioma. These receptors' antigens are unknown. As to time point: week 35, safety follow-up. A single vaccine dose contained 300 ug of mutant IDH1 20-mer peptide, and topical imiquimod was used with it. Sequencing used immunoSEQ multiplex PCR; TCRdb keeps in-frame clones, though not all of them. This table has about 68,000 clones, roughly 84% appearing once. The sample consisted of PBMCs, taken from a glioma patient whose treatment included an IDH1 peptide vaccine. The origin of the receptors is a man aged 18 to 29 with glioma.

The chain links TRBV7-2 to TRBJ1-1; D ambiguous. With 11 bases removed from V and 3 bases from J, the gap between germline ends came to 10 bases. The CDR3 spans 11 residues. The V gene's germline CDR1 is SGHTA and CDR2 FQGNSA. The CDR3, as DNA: TGTGCCCAGTGGGTCGACACTGAAGCTTTCTTT. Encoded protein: CAQWVDTEAFF.

CDR3: CAWSVLAGGGYTF. The CDR3 DNA reads as TGTGCCTGGAGTGTACTAGCGGGCGGGGGCTACACCTTC. This rearrangement joins TRBV30 to TRBJ1-2, with unresolved D. Deletions cut 0 bases from V and 8 bases from J, with 13 bases between. The CDR3 runs 13 residues. Germline CDR1 reads GTSNPN; CDR2 reads SVGIG (reference sequence).

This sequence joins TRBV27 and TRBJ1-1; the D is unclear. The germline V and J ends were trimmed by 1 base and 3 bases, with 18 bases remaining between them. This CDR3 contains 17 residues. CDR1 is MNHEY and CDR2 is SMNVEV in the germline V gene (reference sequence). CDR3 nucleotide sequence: TGTGCCAGCAGTTTATACCCCTCTGGGATCGGGGACACTGAAGCTTTCTTT. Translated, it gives CASSLYPSGIGDTEAFF.

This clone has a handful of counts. The CDR3 spells CAWSAMDGNTEAFF. As DNA, the CDR3 is TGTGCCTGGAGTGCGATGGACGGAAACACTGAAGCTTTCTTT. V usage is TRBV30 and J usage is TRBJ1-1; the D is unclear. This CDR3 comprises 14 residues. V was cut by 1 base and J by 2 bases, with 11 bases left in between. Germline V gene data show CDR1 as GTSNPN and CDR2 as SVGIG (reference sequence).

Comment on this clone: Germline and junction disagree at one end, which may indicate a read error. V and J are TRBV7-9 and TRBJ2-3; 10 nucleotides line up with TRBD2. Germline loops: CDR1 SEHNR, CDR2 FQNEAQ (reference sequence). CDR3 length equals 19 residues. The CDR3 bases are TGTGCCAGCAGCATAGCCCGTGTAGGAGCGGGAGGGCCATCAGATACGCAGTATTTT. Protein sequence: CASSIARVGAGGPSDTQYF. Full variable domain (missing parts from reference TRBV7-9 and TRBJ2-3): DTGVSQNPRHKITKRGQNVTFRCDPISEHNRLYWYRQTLGQGPEFLTYFQNEAQLEKSRLLSDRFSAERPKGSFSTLEIQRTEQGDSAMYLCASSIARVGAGGPSDTQYFGPGTRLTVL.